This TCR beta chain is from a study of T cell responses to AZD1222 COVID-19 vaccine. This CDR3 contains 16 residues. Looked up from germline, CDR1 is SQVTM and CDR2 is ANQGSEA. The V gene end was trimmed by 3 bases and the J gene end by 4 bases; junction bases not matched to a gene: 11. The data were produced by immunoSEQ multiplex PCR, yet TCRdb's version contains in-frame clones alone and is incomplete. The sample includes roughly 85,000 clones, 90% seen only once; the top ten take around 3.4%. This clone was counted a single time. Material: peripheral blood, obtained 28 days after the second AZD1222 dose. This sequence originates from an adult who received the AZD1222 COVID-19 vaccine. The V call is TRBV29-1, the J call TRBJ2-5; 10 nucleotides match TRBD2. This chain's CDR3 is CSVDQAGGGTGETQYF. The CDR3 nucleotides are TGCAGCGTTGACCAAGCGGGAGGGGGAACAGGAGAGACCCAGTACTTC. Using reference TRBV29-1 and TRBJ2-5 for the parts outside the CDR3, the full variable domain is SAVISQKPSRDICQRGTSLTIQCQVDSQVTMMFWYRQQPGQSLTLIATANQGSEATYESGFVIDKFPISRPNLTFSTLTVSNMSPEDSSIYLCSVDQAGGGTGETQYFGPGTRLLVL.